This paragraph reports one TCR beta chain. The method was immunoSEQ multiplex PCR; TCRdb's version includes in-frame clones alone and lacks a portion of them. The repertoire holds about 680,000 clones, with 90% to 95% as singletons. The data originate from a study of shared clonotypes between healthy human individuals. Naive CD8 cells lacked CD45RO, underwent positive selection for CCR7 and left out terminally differentiated effector memory CD45RA+ cells. CDR1 is SNHLY, CDR2 FYNNEI, per germline. V lost 2 bases to trimming and J lost 0 bases, with 13 bases between them. This CDR3 comprises 16 residues.

Input material: naive CD8+ T cells sorted from blood. The chain combines TRBV2 with TRBJ2-5; weak D call: TRBD2 (5 bases). This receptor was identified in a man aged 25 to 40 in good health. The CDR3 region is CASSERPAGYQETQYF. Here the CDR3 DNA reads TGTGCCAGCAGTGAAAGACCGGCGGGTTACCAAGAGACCCAGTACTTC.